Below are 3 T cell receptor beta chains sequenced from a single sample in a study of post-analysis software for immune sequencing data. Researchers reported that TCR beta cDNA libraries carried unique molecular identifiers. TCRdb called the PCR reads again in MiXCR, with one record for every CDR3 protein. The sample carries about 160,000 distinct CDR3 sequences, around 34% recorded once. The sequenced sample was blood, obtained after autologous hematopoietic stem cell transplantation. These TCRs come from a girl aged 10-17 years with multiple sclerosis.

The CDR3 DNA follows: TGCAGTGCTAGACGGGAGAATGCAGATACGCAGTATTTT. Its protein is CSARRENADTQYF. The J gene is TRBJ2-3, the V gene TRBV20-1; the D gene is possibly TRBD2 (6 bases). Germline CDR1 reads DFQATT; CDR2 reads SNEGSKA (reference sequence). With 2 bases removed from V and 4 bases from J, the gap between germline ends came to 10 bases. CDR3 length: 13 amino acids.

In regard to this clonotype: The junction departs from the called germline gene at one end, perhaps through a read error. This chain uses TRBV5-1 with TRBJ2-1; no definite D call. This CDR3 has 15 residues. In germline, CDR1 is SGHRS, CDR2 YFSETQ. The CDR3 nucleotides read TGCGCCGGCAGCTTGGAAGACCGTTTCCGTGATGAGCAGTTCTTC. This sequence encodes CAGSLEDRFRDEQFF.

This clonotype turned up a few times. The genes are TRBV20-1 and TRBJ2-5; D possibly corresponds to TRBD1 (6 bases). The J call is uncertain, as TRBJ2-7 better fits the DNA end. Germline CDR1 is DFQATT and CDR2 is SNEGSKA (reference sequence). The length of the CDR3 is 14 residues. CDR3 loop: CSFSSGAPFNEQYF. CDR3 nucleotide sequence: TGCAGTTTCAGCTCAGGGGCCCCTTTCAACGAGCAGTACTTC.